Following are 26 T cell receptor beta chains from one sample sequenced in a study of memory CD8 T cells in hepatitis C reinfection. Assay used: immunoSEQ multiplex PCR; TCRdb lists only in-frame clones, some missing. Found here are 45,000 to 50,000 clones, 85% to 90% of them singletons; the top ten hold more than 0.65%. Time point denoted: late/post reinfection, 12 to 24 weeks after detection. The sorted cells went straight to TCR sequencing with no prior in vitro expansion. The sequenced sample was naive CD8+ T cells sorted from blood. Receptors were obtained from a man between 18 and 35 years old with hepatitis C virus infection.

This CDR3 reads CASSQGHLGLSGANVLTF. The CDR3 DNA reads as TGTGCCAGCAGCCAGGGACACCTTGGGCTCTCTGGGGCCAACGTCCTGACTTTC. This chain links TRBV14 with TRBJ2-6; the D gene is possibly TRBD1 (6 bases). The germline V and J ends were trimmed by 3 bases and 0 bases, with 15 bases remaining between them. This CDR3 is 18 amino acids long. Germline CDR1 SGHDN, CDR2 FVKESK.

This chain connects TRBV27 to TRBJ1-1, with D maybe TRBD1 (5 bases). Germline-derived CDR1 and CDR2 are MNHEY and SMNVEV (reference sequence). V was cut by 6 bases and J by 1 base, with 9 bases left in between. The CDR3 spans 13 residues. This chain's CDR3 is CASRPTGNTEAFF. As DNA, the CDR3 is TGTGCCAGCAGGCCTACAGGGAACACTGAAGCTTTCTTT.

V gene TRBV30 combines with J gene TRBJ1-1; possible D gene TRBD1, 6 bases. In germline, CDR1 is GTSNPN, CDR2 SVGIG (reference sequence). The CDR3 runs to 13 residues. The ends were cut back, 0 bases at V and 1 base at J, with 6 bases in the middle. The CDR3 region is CAWSVQGNTEAFF. CDR3 coding DNA: TGTGCCTGGAGTGTACAGGGGAACACTGAAGCTTTCTTT.

CDR3 residues: CASRGQGVTPNTGELFF. The CDR3 DNA reads TGTGCCAGCAGGGGGCAGGGTGTTACTCCGAACACCGGGGAGCTGTTTTTT. The gene calls are TRBV11-2 and TRBJ2-2, with D maybe TRBD1 (5 bases). The CDR3 covers 17 residues. V was trimmed by 6 bases and J by 0 bases, leaving 17 bases between them. Germline lookup yields CDR1 SGHAT and CDR2 FQNNGV.

J is TRBJ2-1 and V is TRBV7-2, with a possible D match to TRBD2 (5 bases). The V and J ends lost 5 bases and 10 bases respectively, with 12 bases between them. Germline CDR1 is SGHTA and CDR2 is FQGNSA. The CDR3 has 12 amino acids. Here the CDR3 DNA reads TGTGCCAGCAGCCCATCCGGGGAAGAGCAGTTCTTC. It encodes CASSPSGEEQFF. Full variable domain (remainder filled in from reference TRBV7-2 and TRBJ2-1): GAGVSQSPSNKVTEKGKDVELRCDPISGHTALYWYRQSLGQGLEFLIYFQGNSAPDKSGLPSDRFSAERTGGSVSTLTIQRTQQEDSAVYLCASSPSGEEQFFGPGTRLTVL.

A note on this clone: The germline gene is not matched at one end of the junction; a read error may be the cause. The chain joins TRBV7-2 to TRBJ2-3, with no clear D. CDR3 length: 16 residues. Per germline, CDR1 SGHTA and CDR2 FQGNSA. Here the CDR3 reads CASSLNPGLSTDTQSF. For the CDR3, the DNA is TGTGCCAGCAGCTTAAATCCTGGGCTAAGCACAGATACGCAGTCTTTT.

This clone was seen only a few times. This chain links TRBV9 with TRBJ1-1, with D possibly matching TRBD1 (6 bases). CDR3 size: 13 residues. Germline CDR1 reads SGDLS; CDR2 reads YYNGEE. V shed 4 bases and J shed 2 bases, with 9 bases lying between them. The CDR3 spells CASSRGGNTEAFF. The CDR3, as DNA: TGTGCCAGCAGCCGAGGGGGTAACACTGAAGCTTTCTTT. The full variable domain, rest sourced from reference TRBV9 and TRBJ1-1, is DSGVTQTPKHLITATGQRVTLRCSPRSGDLSVYWYQQSLDQGLQFLIQYYNGEERAKGNILERFSAQQFPDLHSELNLSSLELGDSALYFCASSRGGNTEAFFGQGTRLTVV.

The chain's CDR3 is CASSLISRERGQGPYNEQFF. The DNA for the CDR3 is TGTGCCAGCAGCTTAATCTCTCGAGAACGAGGACAGGGCCCCTACAATGAGCAGTTCTTC. The chain carries TRBV13 and TRBJ2-1; 8 nucleotides agree with TRBD1. CDR1 is PRHDT and CDR2 is FYEKMQ in the germline V gene (reference sequence). The junction had 17 bases not matched to a gene; V was cut back by 2 bases and J by 2 bases. This CDR3 contains 20 residues.

This clone was seen only a few times. The chain couples TRBV5-1 to TRBJ2-7; a possible D gene is TRBD2 (6 bases). Germline loops: CDR1 SGHRS, CDR2 YFSETQ. The CDR3 spans 14 residues. The V gene lost 0 bases and the J gene lost 6 bases, with 13 bases spanning the gap. The CDR3 coding sequence is TGCGCCAGCAGCTTGGGGCGGGGTCTCCGCGAGCAGTACTTC. It codes for CASSLGRGLREQYF. Variable domain in full (rest from reference TRBV5-1 and TRBJ2-7): KAGVTQTPRYLIKTRGQQVTLSCSPISGHRSVSWYQQTPGQGLQFLFEYFSETQRNKGNFPGRFSGRQFSNSRSEMNVSTLELGDSALYLCASSLGRGLREQYFGPGTRLTVT.

V is TRBV2 and J is TRBJ2-1; 9 bases match TRBD1. Germline lookup yields CDR1 SNHLY and CDR2 FYNNEI. Unmatched junction bases numbered 2, after V lost 4 bases and J lost 1 base. This CDR3 is built from 15 residues. CDR3 sequence (DNA): TGTGCCAGCAGTGTAGGGACAGGGTCCTACAATGAGCAGTTCTTC. Translated: CASSVGTGSYNEQFF.

V usage is TRBV9 and J usage is TRBJ2-2; no clear D. Germline V CDR1 and CDR2: SGDLS, YYNGEE. The CDR3 consists of 19 residues. Trimming pared 0 bases from V and 0 bases from J, leaving 18 bases between. The CDR3, as DNA: TGTGCCAGCAGCGTAGGACCTGCAGGCCTATTCGCGAACACCGGGGAGCTGTTTTTT. It yields the protein CASSVGPAGLFANTGELFF.

V gene TRBV7-7 combines with J gene TRBJ2-5, with 8 nucleotides matching TRBD2. CDR3 length equals 14 residues. Trimming cost V 4 bases and J 5 bases; bases outside gene matches: 6. CDR1 and CDR2 from the germline V gene are SSHAT and FNYEAQ (reference sequence). CDR3: CASSSLTSVETQYF. The CDR3 coding sequence is TGTGCCAGCAGCTCTCTGACTAGCGTCGAGACCCAGTACTTC.

The chain uses TRBV7-3 and TRBJ2-4, with D possibly TRBD1 on 5 matching bases. Trimming took 0 bases from V and 3 from J, leaving 9 bases between them. Germline CDR1 and CDR2: SGHTA and FQGTGA. The CDR3 is made up of 15 amino acids. CDR3 in amino acids: CASSLTGAGKNIQYF. In DNA, the CDR3 is TGTGCCAGCAGCTTAACTGGGGCCGGCAAAAACATTCAGTACTTC.

In this sample, this clone turned up once. This rearrangement joins TRBV21-1 to TRBJ2-3; the table's D call, TRBD2, has no DNA check behind it. TRBV21-1 represents a pseudogene. The CDR3 loop spans 14 amino acids. As DNA, the CDR3 is TGTGCCAGCAGCAAAGAGGTGATGCAGCGTACGCAGTATTTT. Protein sequence: CASSKEVMQRTQYF.

This rearrangement joins TRBV4-1 to TRBJ2-3; D unresolved. V lost 4 bases to trimming and J lost 5 bases, with 16 bases between them. Germline CDR1 and CDR2: MGHRA and YSYEKL. This CDR3 spans 15 amino acids. The CDR3 here is CASSLSTLELDTQYF. The CDR3 DNA follows: TGCGCCAGCAGCCTGTCCACTTTAGAGTTAGATACGCAGTATTTT.

This clone was seen only once. The rearrangement uses TRBV7-6 and TRBJ2-1; TRBD2 might be the D (6 bases). This CDR3 has 13 residues. The V end was cut by 5 bases, the J end by 7 bases, with 12 bases between. Germline values: CDR1 SGHVS, CDR2 FNYEAQ. The CDR3 loop reads CASSPGSGNEQFF. The CDR3, as DNA: TGTGCCAGCAGCCCTGGGAGCGGGAATGAGCAGTTCTTC.

The chain is built from TRBV2 and TRBJ1-1; maybe TRBD1 (5 bases). The CDR3 runs to 13 residues. V was pared by 6 bases and J by 4 bases, with 12 bases between. Germline CDR1 reads SNHLY; CDR2 reads FYNNEI. CDR3 DNA sequence: TGTGCCAGCAGCATTGGGGCAGGCACTGAAGCTTTCTTT. Encoded protein: CASSIGAGTEAFF.

The CDR3 nucleotides are TGCGCCAGCAGCTTGGACGCGGGTAATTCACCCCTCCACTTT. Protein sequence: CASSLDAGNSPLHF. The genes are TRBV5-1 and TRBJ1-6; D uncertain. Germline V gives CDR1 SGHRS, CDR2 YFSETQ. There are 14 residues in the CDR3. The germline V and J ends were trimmed by 0 bases and 6 bases, with 7 bases remaining between them.

The DNA of the CDR3 is TGTGCCAGCTCACCACCCACTAGCGGGAGGCTGGCTGAGCAGTTCTTC. It yields the protein CASSPPTSGRLAEQFF. This rearrangement joins TRBV18 to TRBJ2-1; 12 bases line up with TRBD2. Germline CDR1 KGHSH, CDR2 LQKENI. The CDR3 runs to 16 residues. Trimming removed 0 bases from V and 9 bases from J; junction bases left unmatched: 6.

The genes are TRBV6-5 and TRBJ2-3, with 8 bases that match TRBD2. J lost 0 bases, V lost 2 bases, and 1 base had no gene match. This CDR3 region has 15 residues. Germline V gene lookup returns CDR1 MNHEY and CDR2 SVGAGI. For the CDR3, the DNA is TGTGCCAGCAGTTACCTAGCGGGTAGCACAGATACGCAGTATTTT. Its translation: CASSYLAGSTDTQYF.

In DNA form, the CDR3 reads TGTGCCTGGAGTCGAGGGGGAAGGGGAAATGAGCAGTTCTTC. Residues: CAWSRGGRGNEQFF. This rearrangement joins TRBV30 to TRBJ2-1; tentative D call: TRBD1 (6 bases). Trimming removed 2 bases from V and 7 bases from J, with 15 bases in between. CDR3 size: 14 residues. Germline CDR1 reads GTSNPN; CDR2 reads SVGIG (reference sequence).

In DNA, the CDR3 is TGTGCCAGCAGCTTGCCGGGACTAGCGGGCTTCGATGAGCAGTTCTTC. The encoded protein is CASSLPGLAGFDEQFF. The chain carries TRBV7-2 and TRBJ2-1, with TRBD2 matching 12 bases. With 3 bases clipped from V and 8 bases from J, the junction kept 8 bases outside the gene matches. Germline V lookup: CDR1 SGHTA, CDR2 FQGNSA. The CDR3 extends over 16 amino acids.

V is TRBV28 and J is TRBJ2-1; TRBD2 might be the D (6 bases). V was cut by 0 bases and J by 7 bases, with 10 bases left in between. There are 14 residues in the CDR3. Germline loops: CDR1 MDHEN, CDR2 SYDVKM. The chain's CDR3 is CASSLWEGSNEQFF. The DNA for the CDR3 is TGTGCCAGCAGTTTATGGGAGGGTAGTAATGAGCAGTTCTTC. Variable domain in full (rest from reference TRBV28 and TRBJ2-1): DVKVTQSSRYLVKRTGEKVFLECVQDMDHENMFWYRQDPGLGLRLIYFSYDVKMKEKGDIPEGYSVSREKKERFSLILESASTNQTSMYLCASSLWEGSNEQFFGPGTRLTVL.

The rearrangement uses TRBV5-8 and TRBJ1-5, with unresolved D. CDR3 size: 17 residues. Trimming stripped 6 bases from V and 2 bases from J, with 21 bases between. The germline V gene has CDR1 SGHTS and CDR2 YDEGEE. The CDR3 sequence is CASNRRASLGGNQPQHF. The CDR3 DNA reads as TGTGCCAGCAACCGACGGGCCAGCCTGGGAGGCAATCAGCCCCAGCATTTT.

This rearrangement joins TRBV4-2 to TRBJ2-2; TRBD2 matches 7 bases. The V gene end was trimmed by 7 bases and the J gene end by 6 bases; junction bases not matched to a gene: 5. Germline CDR1 is LGHNA and CDR2 is YNFKEQ. CDR3 size: 13 residues. CDR3 protein: CASTLTSAGELFF. CDR3 nucleotide sequence: TGTGCCAGCACCCTTACTAGCGCCGGGGAGCTGTTTTTT.

V is TRBV6-5 and J is TRBJ2-7; TRBD1 aligns across 9 bases. The ends lost 2 bases at V and 2 bases at J; junction bases unmatched: 7. Germline CDR1 and CDR2: MNHEY and SVGAGI. The CDR3 loop spans 16 amino acids. In nucleotides, the CDR3 is TGTGCCAGCAGTTACGCCCCGGGACAGGGTCCCTACGAGCAGTACTTC. Translation gives CASSYAPGQGPYEQYF.